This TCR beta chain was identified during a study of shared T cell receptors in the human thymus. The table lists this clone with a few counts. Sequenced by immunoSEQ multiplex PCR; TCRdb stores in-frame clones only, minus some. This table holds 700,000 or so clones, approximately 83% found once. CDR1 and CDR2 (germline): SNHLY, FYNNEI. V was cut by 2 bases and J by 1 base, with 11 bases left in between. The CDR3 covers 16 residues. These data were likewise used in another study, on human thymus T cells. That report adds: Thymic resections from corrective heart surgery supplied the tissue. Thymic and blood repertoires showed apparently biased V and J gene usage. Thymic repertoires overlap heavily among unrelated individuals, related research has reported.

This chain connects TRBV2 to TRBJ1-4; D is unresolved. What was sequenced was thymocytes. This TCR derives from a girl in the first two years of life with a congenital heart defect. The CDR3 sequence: CASSEYWAGTNEKLFF. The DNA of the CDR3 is TGTGCCAGCAGTGAATATTGGGCGGGAACTAATGAAAAACTGTTTTTT.